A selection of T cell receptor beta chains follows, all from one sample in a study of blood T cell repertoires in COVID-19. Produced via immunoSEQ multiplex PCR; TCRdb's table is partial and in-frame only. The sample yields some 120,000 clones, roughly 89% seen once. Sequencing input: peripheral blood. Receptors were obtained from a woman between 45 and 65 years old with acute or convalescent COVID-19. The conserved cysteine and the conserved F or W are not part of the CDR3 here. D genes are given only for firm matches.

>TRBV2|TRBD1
ASSVDRGNQPQH
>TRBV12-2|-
ASRFRFGRGNSPLH
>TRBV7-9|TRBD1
ASSLGDSPNQPQH
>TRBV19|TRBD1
ASSKDRDTEAF
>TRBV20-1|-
SARDFEGAF
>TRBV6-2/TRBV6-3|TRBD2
ASSYSRTSGLMYYEQY
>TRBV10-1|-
ATSGLICEQF
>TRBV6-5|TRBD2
ASGLAGNTGELF
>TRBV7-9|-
ASRTGYSPLH
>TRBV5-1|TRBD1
ASSSQRTGQGKFYDTGELF
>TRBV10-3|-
AISEGSEAF
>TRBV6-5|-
ASSYIINSSPFGYT
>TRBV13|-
ASSPGRGRGYT
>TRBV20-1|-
SAILAYEQY
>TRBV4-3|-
ASSRRTVYNSPLH
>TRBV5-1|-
ASSSGFSPSTDTQY
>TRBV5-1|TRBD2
ASSLSGGRYTGELF
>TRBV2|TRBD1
ASSHDTGGGEPQH
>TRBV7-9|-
ASSYIGGGGYT
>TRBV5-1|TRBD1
ASSFSRDSYGYT